Following are 8 T cell receptor beta chains from one sample sequenced in a study of blood T cell repertoires in COVID-19. The data were produced by immunoSEQ multiplex PCR, yet TCRdb's version contains in-frame clones alone and is incomplete. This sample has roughly 280,000 clones, with roughly 88% found just once. Sequenced: peripheral blood. The origin of the receptors is a woman in her 70s with acute or convalescent COVID-19.

The chain combines TRBV5-1 with TRBJ1-3; D ambiguous. CDR1 is SGHRS and CDR2 is YFSETQ in the germline V gene. The CDR3 spans 15 residues. With 0 bases removed from V and 1 base from J, the gap between germline ends came to 8 bases. CDR3 in amino acids: CASSLDGVSGNTIYF. As DNA, the CDR3 is TGCGCCAGCAGCTTGGACGGGGTTTCTGGAAACACCATATATTTT.

Points on this clone: This sample also contains other DNA sequences that code for the same CDR3. This chain uses TRBV5-1 with TRBJ2-7, with TRBD1 identical over 7 bases. The germline CDR1 and CDR2 sequences are SGHRS and YFSETQ. The CDR3 runs 14 residues. V was clipped by 3 bases and J by 1 base; unmatched bases: 4. The CDR3 nucleotides read TGCGCCAGCAGCTCGAGGGGGCCATCCTACGAGCAGTACTTC. Residues: CASSSRGPSYEQYF.

This chain links TRBV3-1 (or the pseudogene TRBV3-2) with TRBJ2-7, with no clear D. V lost 0 bases and J lost 1, with 10 bases in between. This CDR3 has 15 amino acids. Germline V gene data show CDR1 as LGHDT and CDR2 as YNNKEL (reference sequence). CDR3 nucleotides: TGTGCCAGCAGCCAAGATCCTGGCTCGTCCTACGAGCAGTACTTC. It codes for CASSQDPGSSYEQYF.

This clone was observed a handful of times. The chain uses TRBV5-8 and TRBJ1-3, with D tentatively TRBD1 (5 bases). The CDR3 is 14 amino acids. Germline V gene data show CDR1 as SGHTS and CDR2 as YDEGEE. V was pared by 0 bases and J by 3 bases, with 7 bases between. CDR3 coding DNA: TGTGCCAGCAGCTTGGACCAGGGTGGAAACACCATATATTTT. Its translation is CASSLDQGGNTIYF.

J is TRBJ2-5 and V is TRBV19, with 9 bases fitting TRBD1. This CDR3 contains 15 residues. Germline lookup yields CDR1 LNHDA and CDR2 SQIVND (reference sequence). Losses at the gene ends were 5 bases for V and 5 bases for J; bases not matched to a gene: 9. The CDR3 nucleotides read TGTGCCAGTAGTCCGGGGACAGGGCCTAGGGAGACCCAGTACTTC. As protein: CASSPGTGPRETQYF.

V usage is TRBV7-9 and J usage is TRBJ2-5, with 14 positions matching TRBD2. V was pared by 5 bases and J by 3 bases, with 11 bases of the junction left unmatched. CDR3 length: 18 residues. The V gene's germline CDR1 is SEHNR and CDR2 FQNEAQ (reference sequence). As DNA, the CDR3 is TGTGCCAGCAGCCTGGGACACACGACTAGCGGGGGGGAAGAGACCCAGTACTTC. As protein: CASSLGHTTSGGEETQYF. Combining the CDR3 with reference TRBV7-9 and TRBJ2-5 gives the whole variable domain DTGVSQNPRHKITKRGQNVTFRCDPISEHNRLYWYRQTLGQGPEFLTYFQNEAQLEKSRLLSDRFSAERPKGSFSTLEIQRTEQGDSAMYLCASSLGHTTSGGEETQYFGPGTRLLVL.

The CDR3 loop is CASSDLGGSYTF. CDR3 bases: TGTGCCAGCAGTGACTTGGGGGGAAGCTACACCTTC. The chain carries TRBV6-4 and TRBJ1-2, with a possible D match to TRBD1 (5 bases). The germline CDR1 and CDR2 sequences are MRHNA and SNTAGT. The V gene lost 1 base and the J gene lost 9 bases, with 9 bases spanning the gap. The CDR3 has 12 residues.

This chain links TRBV9 with TRBJ2-3, with D possibly TRBD2 on 5 matching bases. V lost 3 bases to trimming and J lost 0 bases, with 8 bases between them. Germline lookup yields CDR1 SGDLS and CDR2 YYNGEE. The CDR3 is 14 amino acids. CDR3 in DNA: TGTGCCAGCAGCGCCGGGGAAAGCACAGATACGCAGTATTTT. It encodes CASSAGESTDTQYF.